These T cell receptor beta chains were read from a single sample in a study of shared clonotypes between healthy human individuals. Only in-frame clones appear in the TCRdb table, and some are missing; sequencing was by immunoSEQ multiplex PCR. The sample lists 1.5 million to 2.5 million clones; approximately 94% were seen once. The material sequenced was naive CD8+ T cells sorted from blood. The receptors come from a young man in good health. Each CDR3 is given with its conserved first and last residue. The order of the fields is V gene, CDR3 length, J gene, D gene, clone size, CDR3 DNA, CDR3 protein. The D gene is left open where the match is weak. Rows may omit the clone size; those that give it use once, few, many or a size class.

V gene: TRBV13
CDR3 length: 16
J gene: TRBJ1-3
D gene: .
clone size: .
CDR3 DNA: TGTGCCAGCAGCCCGCCTGACGTAGGGTCTGGAAACACCATATATTTT
CDR3 protein: CASSPPDVGSGNTIYF

V gene: TRBV7-9
CDR3 length: 14
J gene: TRBJ2-5
D gene: TRBD1
clone size: .
CDR3 DNA: TGTGCCAGCAGGGGACAGGCGATGCAAGAGACCCAGTACTTC
CDR3 protein: CASRGQAMQETQYF

V gene: TRBV5-4
CDR3 length: 12
J gene: TRBJ2-1
D gene: .
clone size: .
CDR3 DNA: TGTGCCAGCAGCTTGACTCTTAATGAGCAGTTCTTC
CDR3 protein: CASSLTLNEQFF

V gene: TRBV28
CDR3 length: 12
J gene: TRBJ2-5
D gene: .
clone size: .
CDR3 DNA: TGTGCCAGCAGCCTAATGGGAGAGACCCAGTACTTC
CDR3 protein: CASSLMGETQYF

V gene: TRBV10-3
CDR3 length: 13
J gene: TRBJ2-3
D gene: .
clone size: once
CDR3 DNA: TGTGCCATCACCCCCGAGAGTTCAGATACGCAGTATTTT
CDR3 protein: CAITPESSDTQYF

V gene: TRBV30
CDR3 length: 13
J gene: TRBJ2-1
D gene: .
clone size: .
CDR3 DNA: TGTGCCTGGAGTTTAGGACACCTGAATGAGCAGTTCTTC
CDR3 protein: CAWSLGHLNEQFF

V gene: TRBV7-9
CDR3 length: 15
J gene: TRBJ2-1
D gene: TRBD2
clone size: .
CDR3 DNA: TGTGCCAGCAGCCCGTGGGGCGGGGGGGCTGAGGAGCAGTTCTTC
CDR3 protein: CASSPWGGGAEEQFF

V gene: TRBV6-6
CDR3 length: 15
J gene: TRBJ1-2
D gene: TRBD1
clone size: .
CDR3 DNA: TGTGCCAGCACCAACTCCGGGACAGGGTACTATGGCTACACCTTC
CDR3 protein: CASTNSGTGYYGYTF

V gene: TRBV25-1
CDR3 length: 15
J gene: TRBJ2-7
D gene: .
clone size: .
CDR3 DNA: TGTGCCACTGAGGCGACGGGGCAGTGGGCCTACGAGCAGTACTTC
CDR3 protein: CATEATGQWAYEQYF

V gene: TRBV28
CDR3 length: 15
J gene: TRBJ2-2
D gene: .
clone size: .
CDR3 DNA: TGTGCCAGCAGTGTCGCCACTACGGCCACCGGGGAGCTGTTTTTT
CDR3 protein: CASSVATTATGELFF

V gene: TRBV5-6
CDR3 length: 12
J gene: TRBJ2-2
D gene: .
clone size: .
CDR3 DNA: TGTGCCAGCAGCTTACACACCGGGGAGCTGTTTTTT
CDR3 protein: CASSLHTGELFF

V gene: TRBV5-6
CDR3 length: 13
J gene: TRBJ2-7
D gene: .
clone size: .
CDR3 DNA: TGTGCCAGCAGCTTGGGAGGGTACTACGAGCAGTACTTC
CDR3 protein: CASSLGGYYEQYF

V gene: TRBV13
CDR3 length: 12
J gene: TRBJ2-1
D gene: .
clone size: few
CDR3 DNA: TGTGCCAGCAGCTTAGGGGGGGATGAGCAGTTCTTC
CDR3 protein: CASSLGGDEQFF

V gene: TRBV6-6
CDR3 length: 14
J gene: TRBJ1-3
D gene: .
clone size: .
CDR3 DNA: TGTGCCAGCAGTTACGGGACTCCGGGAAACACCATATATTTT
CDR3 protein: CASSYGTPGNTIYF

V gene: TRBV4-1
CDR3 length: 16
J gene: TRBJ2-7
D gene: .
clone size: .
CDR3 DNA: TGCGCCAGCAGCCAGGGCCCGGTGGGGAATCACTACGAGCAGTACTTC
CDR3 protein: CASSQGPVGNHYEQYF

V gene: TRBV5-6
CDR3 length: 15
J gene: TRBJ1-4
D gene: .
clone size: .
CDR3 DNA: TGTGCCAGCAGCTTCATCAGCGCAACTAATGAAAAACTGTTTTTT
CDR3 protein: CASSFISATNEKLFF

V gene: TRBV7-9
CDR3 length: 16
J gene: TRBJ2-7
D gene: TRBD1
clone size: .
CDR3 DNA: TGTGCCAGCAGCCCCAGGACAGGGAAGGACGCCTACGAGCAGTACTTC
CDR3 protein: CASSPRTGKDAYEQYF

V gene: TRBV7-9
CDR3 length: 14
J gene: TRBJ2-5
D gene: .
clone size: .
CDR3 DNA: TGTGCCAGCAGCGCCCGACTAGGAGAAGAGACCCAGTACTTC
CDR3 protein: CASSARLGEETQYF

V gene: TRBV6-5
CDR3 length: 14
J gene: TRBJ2-3
D gene: TRBD1
clone size: .
CDR3 DNA: TGTGCCAGCGGGACAGGGGACTTGCTCGATACGCAGTATTTT
CDR3 protein: CASGTGDLLDTQYF

V gene: TRBV28
CDR3 length: 13
J gene: TRBJ1-1
D gene: .
clone size: .
CDR3 DNA: TGTGCCAGCAGTTTAAGGGGAAGCACTGAAGCTTTCTTT
CDR3 protein: CASSLRGSTEAFF

V gene: TRBV10-1
CDR3 length: 16
J gene: TRBJ2-1
D gene: TRBD2
clone size: .
CDR3 DNA: TGCGCCAGCAGTGAGGTGACACTAGCGGACTACAATGAGCAGTTCTTC
CDR3 protein: CASSEVTLADYNEQFF

V gene: TRBV5-4
CDR3 length: 15
J gene: TRBJ2-5
D gene: .
clone size: .
CDR3 DNA: TGTGCCAGCAGCTCGGACACTGGGTCGATAGAGACCCAGTACTTC
CDR3 protein: CASSSDTGSIETQYF

V gene: TRBV19
CDR3 length: 15
J gene: TRBJ2-7
D gene: .
clone size: .
CDR3 DNA: TGTGCCAGTACTTCGACGCCGGGGGGCTACTACGAGCAGTACTTC
CDR3 protein: CASTSTPGGYYEQYF

V gene: TRBV19
CDR3 length: 12
J gene: TRBJ1-5
D gene: .
clone size: few
CDR3 DNA: TGTGCCAGTAGCCCCATCGGTCAGCCCCAGCATTTT
CDR3 protein: CASSPIGQPQHF

V gene: TRBV7-9
CDR3 length: 12
J gene: TRBJ2-1
D gene: .
clone size: .
CDR3 DNA: TGTGCCAGCAGCTTAGGGTCCAATGAGCAGTTCTTC
CDR3 protein: CASSLGSNEQFF

V gene: TRBV19
CDR3 length: 13
J gene: TRBJ1-1
D gene: .
clone size: .
CDR3 DNA: TGTGCCAGTAGTATTTGGGCTGGCACTGAAGCTTTCTTT
CDR3 protein: CASSIWAGTEAFF

V gene: TRBV5-6
CDR3 length: 12
J gene: TRBJ1-1
D gene: .
clone size: .
CDR3 DNA: TGTGCCAGCAGCTTGATGGGGGCTGAAGCTTTCTTT
CDR3 protein: CASSLMGAEAFF

V gene: TRBV7-2
CDR3 length: 14
J gene: TRBJ2-5
D gene: .
clone size: few
CDR3 DNA: TGTGCCAGCAGCTTCGGCGGCCCTCAAGAGACCCAGTACTTC
CDR3 protein: CASSFGGPQETQYF